One sample yielded the 19 T cell receptor beta chains listed below, sequenced in a study of early T cells in non-severe SARS-CoV-2 infection. TCRdb analysed the 5' RACE reads with MiXCR anew, one entry per CDR3 protein. The sample contains roughly 40,000 distinct CDR3 sequences, around 7.8% of which appear only once. The sequenced sample was whole blood. These receptors came from an adult who was a healthcare worker with PCR-confirmed SARS-CoV-2 infection or an uninfected control (not recorded which).

This clonotype was seen at least ten times. The rearrangement links TRBV18 to TRBJ1-2, with 7 positions matching TRBD1. This CDR3 contains 15 residues. J lost 3 bases, V lost 4 bases, and 8 bases had no gene match. CDR1 KGHSH and CDR2 LQKENI come from the germline V gene. CDR3: CASSLAGGPYYGYTF. CDR3 in DNA: TGTGCCAGCTCACTTGCAGGGGGTCCCTACTATGGCTACACCTTC.

This clonotype was counted between two and nine times. V is TRBV4-2 and J is TRBJ2-3; D may correspond to TRBD1 or TRBD2 (5 bases each). The germline CDR1 and CDR2 sequences are LGHNA and YNFKEQ. The length of the CDR3 is 15 residues. Trimming removed 2 bases from V and 0 bases from J, with 9 bases in between. The CDR3 sequence: CASSQTGASTDTQYF. CDR3 nucleotides: TGTGCCAGCAGCCAAACCGGGGCTAGCACAGATACGCAGTATTTT.

The chain carries TRBV20-1 and TRBJ2-3, with D tentatively TRBD1 (6 bases). This CDR3 spans 13 amino acids. Germline V gene data show CDR1 as DFQATT and CDR2 as SNEGSKA (reference sequence). In DNA form, the CDR3 reads TGCAGGGGACAAGCCGCTAGCACAGATACGCAGTATTTT. It yields the protein CRGQAASTDTQYF.

This chain uses TRBV2 with TRBJ2-7; TRBD1 agrees at 8 bases. The CDR3 is 17 amino acids. The V gene end was trimmed by 3 bases and the J gene end by 5 bases; junction bases not matched to a gene: 15. Germline loops: CDR1 SNHLY, CDR2 FYNNEI. CDR3 region: CASSDPTRRQGKNEQYF. CDR3 in DNA: TGTGCCAGCAGTGATCCTACAAGACGACAGGGGAAAAACGAGCAGTACTTC.

This clonotype was observed a few times. The CDR3 here is CASSAQGAGELFF. The CDR3 DNA is TGTGCCAGCAGCGCCCAGGGGGCCGGGGAGCTGTTTTTT. V and J are TRBV2 and TRBJ2-2; 7 bases align to TRBD1. Germline V lookup: CDR1 SNHLY, CDR2 FYNNEI. The J segment lost 6 bases and the V segment lost 6 bases, leaving 4 bases of the junction unmatched. This CDR3 has 13 amino acids.

This clonotype was detected many times. V usage is TRBV18 and J usage is TRBJ2-1, with a possible D match to TRBD1 (5 bases). Trimming shortened V by 2 bases and J by 5 bases, and 16 bases separated the two germline ends. Germline CDR1 and CDR2: KGHSH and LQKENI. The CDR3 consists of 16 residues. CDR3 sequence: CASSPRSKGLDNEQFF. The CDR3 DNA reads TGTGCCAGCTCACCAAGGTCCAAGGGGCTGGACAATGAGCAGTTCTTC.

This clonotype was observed at least ten times. The rearrangement joins TRBV9 to TRBJ2-5, with a possible D match to TRBD1 (6 bases). V lost 0 bases and J lost 2, with 11 bases in between. Germline-derived CDR1 and CDR2 are SGDLS and YYNGEE. There are 15 residues in the CDR3. DNA of the CDR3: TGTGCCAGCAGCGTAGCTACAGGGTTTCAAGAGACCCAGTACTTC. Its protein product is CASSVATGFQETQYF.

This clonotype was seen ten or more times. The V call is TRBV6-2 or TRBV6-3, the J call TRBJ1-4; D unclear. This CDR3 has 12 amino acids. The V and J ends lost 0 bases and 8 bases respectively, with 4 bases between them. CDR1 MNHEY and CDR2 SVGEGT come from the germline V gene. CDR3 region: CASSYSTEKLFF. As DNA, the CDR3 is TGTGCCAGCAGTTACTCGACGGAAAAACTGTTTTTT.

The chain has TRBV5-1 and TRBJ2-3, with 12 bases fitting TRBD2. Germline V gene lookup returns CDR1 SGHRS and CDR2 YFSETQ. Trimming took 3 bases from V and 4 from J; bases not matched to a gene: 9. The CDR3 covers 17 residues. CDR3 sequence: CASSSTPASGGADTQYF. Written as DNA, the CDR3 is TGCGCCAGCAGCTCCACCCCGGCTAGCGGGGGGGCAGATACGCAGTATTTT.

This rearrangement joins TRBV20-1 to TRBJ2-5; no clear D. The CDR3 has 15 residues. The V gene's germline CDR1 is DFQATT and CDR2 SNEGSKA (reference sequence). Between the trimmed V and J ends, which lost 1 base and 7 bases, there was a span of 19 bases. CDR3 bases: TGCAGTGCTAGAGCCCCCGCCCACTCCGCCGGGACCCAGTACTTC. It specifies CSARAPAHSAGTQYF.

This clonotype was seen repeatedly, ten times or more. This rearrangement joins TRBV20-1 to TRBJ2-3, with D maybe TRBD2 (6 bases). Germline V lookup: CDR1 DFQATT, CDR2 SNEGSKA (reference sequence). Trimming took 7 bases from V and 0 from J, leaving 8 bases between them. This CDR3 is 12 amino acids long. CDR3 in DNA: TGCAGTGTCGGGACTAGCACAGATACGCAGTATTTT. Its translation is CSVGTSTDTQYF.

This clonotype was found many times. The chain uses TRBV11-2 and TRBJ2-1; 9 bases line up with TRBD2. The V and J ends lost 1 base and 5 bases, in that order; junction bases with no gene match: 12. CDR1 is SGHAT and CDR2 is FQNNGV in the germline V gene. The CDR3 length is 18 residues. CDR3 amino acids: CASSLGLNPLAGDNEQFF. Here the CDR3 DNA reads TGTGCCAGCAGCTTAGGTCTCAACCCTTTAGCGGGAGACAATGAGCAGTTCTTC.

The DNA for the CDR3 is TGTGCCAGCAGCGTAGGGGCAACTCGCTCCTATAATTCACCCCTCCACTTT. This gives the protein CASSVGATRSYNSPLHF. V usage is TRBV9 and J usage is TRBJ1-6; D ambiguous. The CDR3 sequence is 17 residues long. CDR1 SGDLS and CDR2 YYNGEE come from the germline V gene. V was trimmed by 0 bases and J by 0 bases, leaving 10 bases between them. The variable domain in full, completed from reference TRBV9 and TRBJ1-6, reads DSGVTQTPKHLITATGQRVTLRCSPRSGDLSVYWYQQSLDQGLQFLIQYYNGEERAKGNILERFSAQQFPDLHSELNLSSLELGDSALYFCASSVGATRSYNSPLHFGNGTRLTVT.

The genes are TRBV6-2 or TRBV6-3 and TRBJ1-1; D ambiguous. The CDR3 covers 13 residues. Germline values: CDR1 MNHEY, CDR2 SVGEGT. The V end was cut by 4 bases, the J end by 3 bases, with 9 bases between. In DNA, the CDR3 is TGTGCCAGCAGTTTGGACGGCTACACTGAAGCTTTCTTT. Protein sequence: CASSLDGYTEAFF.

In its sample, this clonotype was seen many times. The V call is TRBV20-1, the J call TRBJ2-3; maybe TRBD2 (5 bases). Germline CDR1 DFQATT, CDR2 SNEGSKA (reference sequence). Trimming removed 1 base from V and 7 bases from J, with 9 bases in between. CDR3 size: 12 residues. CDR3 sequence (DNA): TGCAGTGCTAGAGTCGGAGGATATACGCAGTATTTT. Its protein product is CSARVGGYTQYF.

This clonotype appeared many times. The rearrangement links TRBV7-8 to TRBJ1-5; unclear D gene. V was trimmed by 1 base and J by 3 bases, leaving 10 bases between them. CDR1 is SGHVS and CDR2 is FQNEAQ in the germline V gene. The CDR3 runs to 15 residues. The CDR3 loop reads CASSLVGRSNQPQHF. The CDR3 DNA is TGTGCCAGCAGCTTAGTCGGCAGGTCCAATCAGCCCCAGCATTTT.

This sequence joins TRBV20-1 and TRBJ2-1, with 10 bases fitting TRBD1. The CDR3 runs to 16 residues. Per germline, CDR1 DFQATT and CDR2 SNEGSKA (reference sequence). Trimming took 5 bases from V and 4 from J; bases not matched to a gene: 11. CDR3 DNA sequence: TGCAGTGCTTCCGGGGGACAGGGGAGGCAATACAATGAGCAGTTCTTC. Amino acids: CSASGGQGRQYNEQFF.

The sample holds many counts of this clonotype. The CDR3 loop is CASSLVMGSRYGYTF. For the CDR3, the DNA is TGTGCCAGCAGCTTAGTAATGGGATCCCGCTATGGCTACACCTTC. V usage is TRBV11-2 and J usage is TRBJ1-2, with D uncertain. Germline V CDR1 and CDR2: SGHAT, FQNNGV. This CDR3 contains 15 residues. V lost 1 base and J lost 4, with 13 bases in between.

This clonotype appeared a few times. The chain carries TRBV20-1 and TRBJ2-3; TRBD1 is a possible D gene (5 bases). Germline values: CDR1 DFQATT, CDR2 SNEGSKA (reference sequence). Between the trimmed V and J ends, which lost 0 bases and 6 bases, there was a span of 19 bases. The CDR3 contains 16 residues. CDR3 coding DNA: TGCAGTGCTAGAGAGGCGGCAGGGTCTGTGGAGGATACGCAGTATTTT. It translates to CSAREAAGSVEDTQYF.